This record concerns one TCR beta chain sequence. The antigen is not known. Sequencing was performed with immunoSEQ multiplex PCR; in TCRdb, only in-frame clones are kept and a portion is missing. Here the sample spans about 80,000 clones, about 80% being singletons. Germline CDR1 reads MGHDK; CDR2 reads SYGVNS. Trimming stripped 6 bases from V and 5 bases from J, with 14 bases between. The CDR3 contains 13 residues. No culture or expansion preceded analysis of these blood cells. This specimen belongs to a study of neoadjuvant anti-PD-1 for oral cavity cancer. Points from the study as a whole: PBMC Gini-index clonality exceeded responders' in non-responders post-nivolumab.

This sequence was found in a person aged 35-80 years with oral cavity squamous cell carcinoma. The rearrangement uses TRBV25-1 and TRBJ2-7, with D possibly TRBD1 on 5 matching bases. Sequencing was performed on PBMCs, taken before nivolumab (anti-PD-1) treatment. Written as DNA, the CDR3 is TGTGCCAGCAGAGAAGGGGTTTCCGACGAGCAGTACTTC. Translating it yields CASREGVSDEQYF.